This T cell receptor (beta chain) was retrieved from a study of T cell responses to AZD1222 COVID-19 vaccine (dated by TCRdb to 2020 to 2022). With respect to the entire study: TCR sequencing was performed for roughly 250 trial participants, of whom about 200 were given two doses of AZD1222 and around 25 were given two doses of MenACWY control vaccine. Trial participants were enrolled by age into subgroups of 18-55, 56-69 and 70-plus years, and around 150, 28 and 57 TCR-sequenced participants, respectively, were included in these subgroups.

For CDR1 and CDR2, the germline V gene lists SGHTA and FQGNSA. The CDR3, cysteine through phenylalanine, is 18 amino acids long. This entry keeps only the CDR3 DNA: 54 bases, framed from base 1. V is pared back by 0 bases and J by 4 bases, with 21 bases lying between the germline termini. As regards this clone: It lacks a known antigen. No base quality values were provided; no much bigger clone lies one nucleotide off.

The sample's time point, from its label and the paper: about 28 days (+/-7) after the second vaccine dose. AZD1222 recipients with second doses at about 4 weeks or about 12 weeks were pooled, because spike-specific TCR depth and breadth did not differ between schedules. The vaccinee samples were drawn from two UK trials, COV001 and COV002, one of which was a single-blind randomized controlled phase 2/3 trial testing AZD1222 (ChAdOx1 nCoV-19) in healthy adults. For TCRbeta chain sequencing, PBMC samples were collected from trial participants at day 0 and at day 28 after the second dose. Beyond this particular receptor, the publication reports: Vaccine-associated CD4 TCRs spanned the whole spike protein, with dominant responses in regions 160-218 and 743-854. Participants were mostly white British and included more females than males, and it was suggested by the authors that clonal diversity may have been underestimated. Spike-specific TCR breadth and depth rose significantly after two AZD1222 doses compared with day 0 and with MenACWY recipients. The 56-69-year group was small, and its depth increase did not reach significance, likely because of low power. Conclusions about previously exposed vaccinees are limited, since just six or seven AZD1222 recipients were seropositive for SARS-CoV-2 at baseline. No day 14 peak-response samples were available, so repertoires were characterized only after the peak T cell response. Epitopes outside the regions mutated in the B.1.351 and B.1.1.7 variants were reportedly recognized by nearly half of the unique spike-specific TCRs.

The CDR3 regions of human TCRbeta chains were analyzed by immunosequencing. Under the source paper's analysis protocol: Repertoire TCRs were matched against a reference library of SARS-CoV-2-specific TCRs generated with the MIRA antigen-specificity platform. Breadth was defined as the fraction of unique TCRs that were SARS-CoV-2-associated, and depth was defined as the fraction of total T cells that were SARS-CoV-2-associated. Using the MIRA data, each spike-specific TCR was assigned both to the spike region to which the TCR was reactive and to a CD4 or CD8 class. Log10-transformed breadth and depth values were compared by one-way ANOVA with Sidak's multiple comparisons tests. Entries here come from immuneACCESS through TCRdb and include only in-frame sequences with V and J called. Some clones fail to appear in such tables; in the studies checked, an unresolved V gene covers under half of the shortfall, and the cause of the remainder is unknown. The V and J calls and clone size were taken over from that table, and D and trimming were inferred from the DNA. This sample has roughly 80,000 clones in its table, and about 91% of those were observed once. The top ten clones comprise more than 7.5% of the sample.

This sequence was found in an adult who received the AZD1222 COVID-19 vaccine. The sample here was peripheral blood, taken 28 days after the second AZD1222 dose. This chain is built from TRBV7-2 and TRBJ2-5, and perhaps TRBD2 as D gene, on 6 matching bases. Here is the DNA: TGTGCCAGCAGCTTAGCGCGCGGGGCGGCCCCTAGGGTAGAGACCCAGTACTTC. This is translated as CASSLARGAAPRVETQYF.